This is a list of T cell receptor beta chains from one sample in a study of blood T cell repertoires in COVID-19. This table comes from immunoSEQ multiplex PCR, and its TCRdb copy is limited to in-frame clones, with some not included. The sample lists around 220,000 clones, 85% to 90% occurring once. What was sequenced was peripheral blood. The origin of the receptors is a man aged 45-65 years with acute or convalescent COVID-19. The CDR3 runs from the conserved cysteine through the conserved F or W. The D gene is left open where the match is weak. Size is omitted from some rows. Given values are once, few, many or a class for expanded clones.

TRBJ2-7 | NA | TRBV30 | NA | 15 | TGTGCCTGGAGTGACGGGAGTCTACGCTACTACGAGCAGTACTTC | CAWSDGSLRYYEQYF
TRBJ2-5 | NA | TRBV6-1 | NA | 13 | TGTGCCAGCAGTGAATTTCCGGGGGAGACCCAGTACTTC | CASSEFPGETQYF
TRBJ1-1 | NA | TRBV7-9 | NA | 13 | TGTGCCAGCAGCCAGGACAGTTTCACTGAAGCTTTCTTT | CASSQDSFTEAFF
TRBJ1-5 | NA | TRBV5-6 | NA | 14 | TGTGCCAGCAGCTTGGAAGGGGGACATCAGCCCCAGCATTTT | CASSLEGGHQPQHF
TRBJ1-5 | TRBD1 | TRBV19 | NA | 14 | TGTGCCAGTAGTTTGGGACAGGCAGATCAGCCCCAGCATTTT | CASSLGQADQPQHF
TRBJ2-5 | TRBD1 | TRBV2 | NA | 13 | TGTGCCAGCAGTGGAATAAATGCCGGACAGGGGGACTTC | CASSGINAGQGDF
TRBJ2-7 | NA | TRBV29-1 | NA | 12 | TGCAGCGTTGAAGGGAGCTCCTACGAGCAGTACTTC | CSVEGSSYEQYF
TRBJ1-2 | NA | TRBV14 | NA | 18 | TGTGCCAGCAGCCACACCGGGACACGCCTCGACCATGACTATGGCTACTCCTTC | CASSHTGTRLDHDYGYSF
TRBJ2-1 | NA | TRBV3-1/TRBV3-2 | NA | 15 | TGTGCCAGCAGCCAAGATGGAGCCACCTACAATGAGCAGTTCTTC | CASSQDGATYNEQFF
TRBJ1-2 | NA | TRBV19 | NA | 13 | TGTGCCAGTGAAATGGGGCAGGGATATGGCTACACCTTC | CASEMGQGYGYTF
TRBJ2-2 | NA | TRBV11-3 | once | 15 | TGTGCCAGCAGCTGGGGGGTCGGGAACACCGGGGAGCTGTTTTTT | CASSWGVGNTGELFF
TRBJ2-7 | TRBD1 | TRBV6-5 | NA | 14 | TGTGCCAGCAGTCGGGACAGGGGGCTTTACGAGCAGTACTTC | CASSRDRGLYEQYF
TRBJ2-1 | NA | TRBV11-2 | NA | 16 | TGTGCCAGCAGCTTAGGTTCGGGACTTGTCTACAATGAGCAGTTCTTC | CASSLGSGLVYNEQFF
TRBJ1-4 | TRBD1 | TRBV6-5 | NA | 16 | TGTGCCAGCAGTTACGCCGGGACAGGGCTTAATGAAAAACTGTTTTTT | CASSYAGTGLNEKLFF
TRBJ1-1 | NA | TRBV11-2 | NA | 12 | TGTGCCAGCCTAGAGATGAACACTGAAGCTTTCTTT | CASLEMNTEAFF
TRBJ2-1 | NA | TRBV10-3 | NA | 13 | TGTGCCATCAGTGAGTCGGCGGGGAATGAGCAGTTCTTC | CAISESAGNEQFF